One T cell receptor (beta chain) is described in this entry. Its antigen is not identified. This entry comes from a study of cytotoxic CD8 clonotypes in ibrutinib-treated CLL. Turning to the study itself: IGHV unmutated 17 to 18; relapsed/refractory about a dozen; treatment-naive roughly 15.

Depth targeted 1 in 200,000 to 1 in 1 million T cells, averaging approximately 10x coverage per clonotype. Assay: immunoSEQ multiplex PCR; the TCRdb copy retains only in-frame clones and omits some. Of about 50,000 clones listed, around half are singletons. Study-level results: Clonality, elevated at ibrutinib response, dropped back toward baseline at progression.

In germline, CDR1 is SGHNT, CDR2 YENEEA. The CDR3 extends over 17 amino acids. V lost 2 bases and J lost 8; bases outside the gene matches: 13. The origin of this receptor is a human donor with chronic lymphocytic leukemia. The V call is TRBV11-3, the J call TRBJ2-1, with 9 positions matching TRBD1. Sequences were derived from PBMCs, sampled after 12 months of ibrutinib treatment. In DNA form, the CDR3 reads TGTGCCAGCAGCTTAAAACTGACGGGGACAGGGTGGGATGAGCAGTTCTTC. Translating gives CASSLKLTGTGWDEQFF.